The 18 T cell receptor beta chains given below trace back to one sample, sequenced in a study of cytomegalovirus exposure and HLA in healthy donors. This PCR relied on a set of 60 Vbeta primers and 13 Jbeta primers. Measured with immunoSEQ multiplex PCR; TCRdb has only the in-frame clones, and not every one. This table has some 170,000 clones, approximately 80% appearing once. The source material was PBMCs. Receptor source: a man aged 18 to 30 in good health and CMV-seropositive.

The chain combines TRBV6-5 with TRBJ1-6, with 7 positions matching TRBD1. V lost 10 bases to trimming and J lost 7 bases; unmatched junction nucleotides: 10. The CDR3 length is 14 residues. CDR1 and CDR2 (germline): MNHEY, SVGAGI. The CDR3 sequence: CATNQDRANSPLHF. CDR3 bases: TGTGCCACGAATCAAGACAGGGCCAATTCACCCCTCCACTTT.

This clone has a single count. V and J are TRBV9 and TRBJ2-1; 7 bases match TRBD2. The CDR3 is made up of 16 amino acids. The V gene's germline CDR1 is SGDLS and CDR2 YYNGEE. Trimming cost V 0 bases and J 5 bases; bases outside gene matches: 8. The CDR3 region is CASSVVLSSGNNEQFF. The CDR3 coding sequence is TGTGCCAGCAGCGTAGTTTTGTCTAGCGGAAACAATGAGCAGTTCTTC.

This clone has more than one count but fewer than ten. The V gene is TRBV12-5, the J gene TRBJ2-1; weak D call: TRBD2 (5 bases). The V and J ends lost 4 bases and 0 bases respectively, with 10 bases between them. The CDR3 totals 15 residues. Germline V gene lookup returns CDR1 LGHNT and CDR2 FRNRAP. The DNA for the CDR3 is TGTGCTAGTGGTTCAGGACTGACCTCCTACAATGAGCAGTTCTTC. Translating gives CASGSGLTSYNEQFF.

The chain links TRBV5-4 to TRBJ2-3; a weak D match, TRBD1 (6 bases). The CDR3 length is 15 residues. Germline V gene data show CDR1 as SGHNT and CDR2 as YYREEE (reference sequence). The ends were cut back, 3 bases at V and 3 bases at J, with 14 bases in the middle. The CDR3 is CASSSIGGWTDTQYF. The CDR3 coding sequence is TGTGCCAGCAGCTCGATAGGGGGTTGGACAGATACGCAGTATTTT. Full variable domain (remainder filled in from reference TRBV5-4 and TRBJ2-3): ETGVTQSPTHLIKTRGQQVTLRCSSQSGHNTVSWYQQALGQGPQFIFQYYREEENGRGNFPPRFSGLQFPNYSSELNVNALELDDSALYLCASSSIGGWTDTQYFGPGTRLTVL.

This clone turned up a few times. The rearrangement links TRBV4-3 to TRBJ1-5; 7 nucleotides match TRBD1. V shed 5 bases, J shed 2 bases, and the junction held 3 bases outside the gene matches. Germline CDR1 LGHNA, CDR2 YSLEER. There are 14 residues in the CDR3. The CDR3 sequence is CASSSQGRNQPQHF. For the CDR3, the DNA is TGCGCCAGCAGCTCACAGGGGCGCAATCAGCCCCAGCATTTT.

The chain recombines TRBV6-5 with TRBJ1-4; maybe TRBD1 (6 bases). The V end lost 4 bases, the J end lost 7 bases, and 13 bases lay between the germline ends. This CDR3 is built from 14 residues. Germline V gene sequence: CDR1 MNHEY, CDR2 SVGAGI. Here the CDR3 reads CASSSGRGIEKLFF. The CDR3 bases are TGTGCCAGCAGTTCGGGGAGGGGGATTGAAAAACTGTTTTTT.

V usage is TRBV4-2 and J usage is TRBJ2-3; TRBD2 aligns across 9 bases. J gave up 4 bases and V 0 bases, and 5 bases lay outside the gene matches. Germline V CDR1 and CDR2: LGHNA, YNFKEQ. CDR3 length: 16 amino acids. The CDR3 bases are TGTGCCAGCAGCCAAGATGGAAAGCGGGAGGCAGATACGCAGTATTTT. Its protein is CASSQDGKREADTQYF.

CDR3 sequence reads: CASSLPSTSGGADTQYF. The CDR3 DNA is TGTGCCAGCAGCTTGCCCTCCACTAGCGGAGGGGCAGATACGCAGTATTTT. The rearrangement joins TRBV5-6 to TRBJ2-3; 8 bases agree with TRBD2. This CDR3 has 17 amino acids. Germline V lookup: CDR1 SGHDT, CDR2 YYEEEE. The V gene end was trimmed by 1 base and the J gene end by 4 bases; junction bases not matched to a gene: 11.

The chain joins TRBV5-1 to TRBJ2-7; TRBD2 agrees at 10 bases. The CDR3 extends over 15 amino acids. From germline, CDR1 is SGHRS and CDR2 YFSETQ. The junction had 3 bases not matched to a gene; V was cut back by 2 bases and J by 1 base. The CDR3 protein is CASSFVAGGSYEQYF. In DNA, the CDR3 is TGCGCCAGCAGCTTCGTAGCGGGGGGTTCCTACGAGCAGTACTTC. Full variable domain (rest looked up from reference TRBV5-1 and TRBJ2-7): KAGVTQTPRYLIKTRGQQVTLSCSPISGHRSVSWYQQTPGQGLQFLFEYFSETQRNKGNFPGRFSGRQFSNSRSEMNVSTLELGDSALYLCASSFVAGGSYEQYFGPGTRLTVT.

The chain employs TRBV27 and TRBJ2-2; D remains unclear. Trimming took 2 bases from V and 0 from J, leaving 7 bases between them. The V gene's germline CDR1 is MNHEY and CDR2 SMNVEV (reference sequence). CDR3 length: 15 amino acids. CDR3 sequence reads: CASSLVQTNTGELFF. The CDR3 DNA sequence: TGTGCCAGCAGTTTAGTACAGACGAACACCGGGGAGCTGTTTTTT.

The V gene is TRBV29-1, the J gene TRBJ1-1; no definite D call. The CDR3 is 13 amino acids. Trimming removed 2 bases from V and 6 bases from J, with 13 bases in between. CDR1 and CDR2 (germline): SQVTM, ANQGSEA. CDR3 nucleotide sequence: TGCAGCGTTGAACATTTTGCGGGCCCTGAAGCTTTCTTT. Its protein product is CSVEHFAGPEAFF.

The rearrangement links TRBV2 to TRBJ1-3; no definite D call. Germline-derived CDR1 and CDR2 are SNHLY and FYNNEI. V was pared by 4 bases and J by 4 bases, with 8 bases between. This CDR3 is 13 amino acids long. Here the CDR3 DNA reads TGTGCCAGCAGTGTTAATCAGGGAAACACCATATATTTT. Amino acid sequence: CASSVNQGNTIYF.

The gene calls are TRBV29-1 and TRBJ2-7; D perhaps matches TRBD2 (6 bases). The V gene lost 5 bases and the J gene lost 0 bases, with 11 bases spanning the gap. Germline CDR1 is SQVTM and CDR2 is ANQGSEA. CDR3 length: 13 amino acids. The CDR3 coding sequence is TGCAGCGTTTCCCAGGGACTCTCCTACGAGCAGTACTTC. The encoded protein is CSVSQGLSYEQYF.

This rearrangement joins TRBV21-1 to TRBJ1-3. TRBV21-1 is an annotated pseudogene. The CDR3 covers 18 residues. CDR3 region: CASSKDGGGRPSGNTIYF. DNA for the CDR3: TGTGCCAGCAGCAAAGACGGTGGAGGGAGACCCTCTGGAAACACCATATATTTT.

The chain couples TRBV2 to TRBJ2-1; D is possibly TRBD1 (6 bases). Trimming shortened V by 6 bases and J by 5 bases, and 11 bases separated the two germline ends. Germline CDR1 reads SNHLY; CDR2 reads FYNNEI. The length of the CDR3 is 13 residues. CDR3 sequence reads: CASRRYRDNEQFF. CDR3 coding DNA: TGTGCCAGCAGGAGGTACAGGGACAATGAGCAGTTCTTC. Supplemented by reference TRBV2 and TRBJ2-1, the full variable domain reads EPEVTQTPSHQVTQMGQEVILRCVPISNHLYFYWYRQILGQKVEFLVSFYNNEISEKSEIFDDQFSVERPDGSNFTLKIRSTKLEDSAMYFCASRRYRDNEQFFGPGTRLTVL.

The genes are TRBV29-1 and TRBJ2-1; the match to TRBD2 covers 8 bases. This CDR3 region has 14 residues. CDR1 SQVTM and CDR2 ANQGSEA come from the germline V gene. The V segment lost 6 bases and the J segment 4 bases; nucleotides outside the gene matches: 8. CDR3 residues: CSVRSVAGYNEQFF. CDR3 DNA: TGCAGCGTACGAAGTGTAGCGGGGTACAATGAGCAGTTCTTC.

The genes are TRBV6-5 and TRBJ1-2, with 8 bases lining up with TRBD1. This CDR3 has 15 amino acids. V trimming: 6 bases; J trimming: 5 bases; junction bases outside the gene matches: 11. From germline, CDR1 is MNHEY and CDR2 SVGAGI. The CDR3 DNA reads TGTGCCAGCAGGTCACACGGACAGGGCACTTATGGCTACACCTTC. It is translated as CASRSHGQGTYGYTF.

This chain connects TRBV5-1 to TRBJ1-1; D remains ambiguous. Per the germline V gene, CDR1 is SGHRS and CDR2 is YFSETQ. This CDR3 has 13 residues. V lost 6 bases and J lost 0, with 9 bases in between. The CDR3 protein is CASIGEVNTEAFF. CDR3 nucleotides: TGCGCCAGCATAGGAGAAGTGAACACTGAAGCTTTCTTT. Looking up the rest from reference TRBV5-1 and TRBJ1-1 gives the full variable domain: KAGVTQTPRYLIKTRGQQVTLSCSPISGHRSVSWYQQTPGQGLQFLFEYFSETQRNKGNFPGRFSGRQFSNSRSEMNVSTLELGDSALYLCASIGEVNTEAFFGQGTRLTVV.